The 23 T cell receptor beta chains reported below all come from one sample, sequenced in a study of vaccination and CD4 T cells after COVID-19. Treatment in this sample: roughly 10-day PBMC culture with coronavirus spike peptide pools or control peptides (ViraFEST assay). The Oncomine TCR Beta short-read assay was applied to DNA of cultured CD4+ T cells. TCRdb recomputed calls from the PCR reads with MiXCR, one row per CDR3 protein. The sample lists more than 9,500 distinct CDR3 sequences, approximately 53% occurring once. Their recognized antigens are unknown. Sequencing input: CD4+ T cells from blood, cultured in vitro. These receptors originate from a human donor who had recovered from COVID-19.

This clonotype has a handful of counts. This chain uses TRBV6-1 with TRBJ1-5; no firm D call. The germline V and J ends were trimmed by 6 bases and 0 bases, with 15 bases remaining between them. The V gene's germline CDR1 is MNHNS and CDR2 SASEGT. The CDR3 is 16 amino acids. The CDR3 is CASSVFSVNSNQPQHF. In DNA, the CDR3 is TGTGCCAGCAGCGTCTTCTCAGTAAATAGCAATCAGCCCCAGCATTTT.

V and J are TRBV29-1 and TRBJ2-2; TRBD1 aligns across 7 bases. Germline V CDR1 and CDR2: SQVTM, ANQGSEA. V dropped 0 bases and J dropped 5; count of bases not matched to a gene: 0. This CDR3 spans 13 amino acids. CDR3 coding DNA: TGCAGCGTTGAAGAGACAGGGACCGGGGAGCTGTTTTTT. It translates to CSVEETGTGELFF.

V is TRBV12-3 or TRBV12-4 and J is TRBJ1-5; D remains unclear. The V and J ends lost 2 bases and 3 bases respectively, with 14 bases between them. This CDR3 has 16 amino acids. The DNA of the CDR3 is TGTGCCAGCAGTTTATCGTACCGGACTGTCAATCAGCCCCAGCATTTT. Translating gives CASSLSYRTVNQPQHF.

This clonotype was picked up a small number of times. This chain links TRBV4-2 with TRBJ1-2; D remains unclear. There are 14 residues in the CDR3. Trimming removed 1 base at V and 2 bases at J, with 8 bases between. The germline gives CDR1 LGHNA, CDR2 YNFKEQ. CDR3 coding DNA: TGTGCCAGCAGCCAAGGACCGCTCAACTATGGCTACACCTTC. Protein: CASSQGPLNYGYTF.

The CDR3 region is CASSLRMVTGGEAFF. DNA for the CDR3: TGTGCCAGCAGCCTAAGGATGGTGACAGGGGGCGAAGCTTTCTTT. The chain combines TRBV6-1 with TRBJ1-1, with 10 bases identical to TRBD1. V gave up 6 bases and J gave up 8 bases; unmatched junction bases: 12. Per germline, CDR1 MNHNS and CDR2 SASEGT. This CDR3 is built from 15 residues.

This chain uses TRBV7-2 with TRBJ2-7; TRBD2 aligns across 11 bases. Germline V gives CDR1 SGHTA, CDR2 FQGNSA. The CDR3 spans 13 residues. Trimming cost V 7 bases and J 4 bases; bases outside gene matches: 3. The DNA of the CDR3 is TGTGCCAGCACCCGGACTAGCGGGTACGAGCAGTACTTC. It encodes CASTRTSGYEQYF.

This rearrangement joins TRBV7-2 to TRBJ1-2; D is perhaps TRBD1 (5 bases). The CDR3 sequence is 15 residues long. Germline V gene data show CDR1 as SGHTA and CDR2 as FQGNSA. Trimming shortened V by 0 bases and J by 4 bases, and 12 bases separated the two germline ends. The CDR3 DNA reads TGTGCCAGCAGCTTAGCTCCCGGGGGTAGCTATGGCTACACCTTC. This gives the protein CASSLAPGGSYGYTF.

The chain is built from TRBV20-1 and TRBJ2-7, with 8 bases aligning to TRBD1. Losses at the gene ends were 3 bases for V and 4 bases for J; bases not matched to a gene: 5. Germline assignment: CDR1 DFQATT and CDR2 SNEGSKA (reference sequence). The CDR3 sequence is 13 residues long. The CDR3 nucleotides read TGCAGTGCTAGCGGGACAGGAAATTACGAGCAGTACTTC. Encoded protein: CSASGTGNYEQYF.

CDR3 amino acids: CAISRTSGGLSYEQYF. The CDR3 nucleotides are TGTGCCATCAGCCGTACTAGCGGGGGCCTCTCCTACGAGCAGTACTTC. The chain combines TRBV10-3 with TRBJ2-7, with 11 bases matching TRBD2. Losses at the gene ends were 6 bases for V and 0 bases for J; bases not matched to a gene: 7. The CDR3 runs 16 residues. From germline, CDR1 is ENHRY and CDR2 SYGVKD.

The chain is built from TRBV7-2 and TRBJ2-5; 9 bases map to TRBD2. Trimming at V came to 1 base and at J to 5 bases, leaving 8 bases not matched to a gene. Per germline, CDR1 SGHTA and CDR2 FQGNSA. The length of the CDR3 is 16 residues. CDR3 in amino acids: CASSLGQTSGAETQYF. CDR3 DNA: TGTGCCAGCAGCTTAGGCCAGACTAGCGGAGCGGAGACCCAGTACTTC.

This rearrangement joins TRBV20-1 to TRBJ1-4; the D gene is possibly TRBD1 (5 bases). The CDR3 runs 13 residues. The V and J ends lost 5 bases and 10 bases respectively, with 17 bases between them. Germline lookup yields CDR1 DFQATT and CDR2 SNEGSKA (reference sequence). The CDR3 is CSAQKGTAAKLFF. The CDR3 DNA sequence: TGCAGTGCTCAGAAAGGGACGGCGGCAAAACTGTTTTTT.

The chain joins TRBV6-1 to TRBJ2-7; D not certain. The CDR3 extends over 12 amino acids. V shed 2 bases and J shed 4 bases, with 6 bases lying between them. Germline V gene data show CDR1 as MNHNS and CDR2 as SASEGT. The CDR3 bases are TGTGCCAGCAGTGAACTTATATACGAGCAGTACTTC. Amino acid sequence: CASSELIYEQYF.

This chain uses TRBV7-3 with TRBJ2-5; the D is unclear. The CDR3 extends over 15 amino acids. Per germline, CDR1 SGHTA and CDR2 FQGTGA. Trimming cost V 1 base and J 5 bases, with 14 bases left between them. CDR3 protein: CASSLRPGHGETQYF. Here the CDR3 DNA reads TGTGCCAGCAGCTTAAGACCCGGGCATGGGGAGACCCAGTACTTC.

This sequence joins TRBV6-1 and TRBJ2-1; 9 nucleotides match TRBD1. The CDR3 runs 14 residues. The germline gives CDR1 MNHNS, CDR2 SASEGT. V lost 6 bases to trimming and J lost 8 bases; unmatched junction nucleotides: 8. The CDR3 DNA sequence: TGTGCCAGCAGGTCCCGGACAGGGGCAGATGAGCAGTTCTTC. As protein: CASRSRTGADEQFF.

The chain couples TRBV5-8 to TRBJ2-5; D is uncertain. Germline V gene sequence: CDR1 SGHTS, CDR2 YDEGEE. This CDR3 has 15 residues. Trimming cost V 9 bases and J 4 bases, with 22 bases left between them. CDR3 region: CAIRTRKAPPETQYF. As DNA, the CDR3 is TGTGCCATCCGGACGCGGAAAGCCCCCCCAGAGACCCAGTACTTC.

This sequence joins TRBV27 and TRBJ1-6; perhaps TRBD1 as D (5 bases). Between the trimmed V and J ends, which lost 8 bases and 7 bases, there was a span of 21 bases. Germline V gene sequence: CDR1 MNHEY, CDR2 SMNVEV (reference sequence). CDR3 length: 16 residues. CDR3 protein: CASGSGADRGNSPLHF. CDR3 in DNA: TGTGCCAGCGGGTCCGGGGCCGACCGGGGGAATTCACCCCTCCACTTT.

V gene TRBV18 combines with J gene TRBJ1-6; the match to TRBD1 covers 7 bases. The germline gives CDR1 KGHSH, CDR2 LQKENI. This CDR3 is 14 amino acids long. The V gene end was trimmed by 5 bases and the J gene end by 6 bases; junction bases not matched to a gene: 4. This chain's CDR3 is CASSSGQLNSPLHF. CDR3 DNA: TGTGCCAGCTCATCGGGACAGCTTAATTCACCCCTCCACTTT.

This chain uses TRBV11-2 with TRBJ2-3; D gene unclear. The CDR3 covers 16 residues. Germline lookup yields CDR1 SGHAT and CDR2 FQNNGV. V was clipped by 5 bases and J by 2 bases, with 17 bases between them. CDR3 in DNA: TGTGCCAGCAGCCAGCAGGCTAGACTCCTCACAGATACGCAGTATTTT. As protein: CASSQQARLLTDTQYF.

The chain couples TRBV19 to TRBJ2-2; a weak D match, TRBD2 (6 bases). Germline CDR1 and CDR2: LNHDA and SQIVND (reference sequence). The ends were cut back, 6 bases at V and 2 bases at J, with 13 bases in the middle. The CDR3 has 15 residues. The DNA for the CDR3 is TGTGCCAGTAGCTGGGACTCCGAAAACACCGGGGAGCTGTTTTTT. It codes for CASSWDSENTGELFF.

The table lists this clonotype with a count of one. V usage is TRBV11-2 and J usage is TRBJ1-2; possibly TRBD1 for D (6 bases). The germline V gene has CDR1 SGHAT and CDR2 FQNNGV. V lost 5 bases to trimming and J lost 5 bases, with 15 bases between them. The CDR3 runs to 14 residues. Here the CDR3 reads CASSHDQGWYGYTF. The DNA of the CDR3 is TGTGCCAGCAGCCATGATCAGGGGTGGTATGGCTACACCTTC.

This chain uses TRBV18 with TRBJ2-5; D is tentatively TRBD1 or TRBD2 (5 bases each). Between the trimmed V and J ends, which lost 2 bases and 5 bases, there was a span of 18 bases. The CDR3 runs 16 residues. Per germline, CDR1 KGHSH and CDR2 LQKENI. This CDR3 is CASSPTGPGKVETQYF. CDR3 nucleotides: TGTGCCAGCTCACCAACGGGGCCAGGGAAGGTGGAGACCCAGTACTTC. Combining the CDR3 with reference TRBV18 and TRBJ2-5 gives the whole variable domain NAGVMQNPRHLVRRRGQEARLRCSPMKGHSHVYWYRQLPEEGLKFMVYLQKENIIDESGMPKERFSAEFPKEGPSILRIQQVVRGDSAAYFCASSPTGPGKVETQYFGPGTRLLVL.

The chain employs TRBV2 and TRBJ2-3; 12 nucleotides agree with TRBD2. Germline lookup yields CDR1 SNHLY and CDR2 FYNNEI. This CDR3 spans 16 amino acids. The trim removed 11 bases at V and 3 bases at J, leaving 12 bases unmatched. The CDR3 sequence: CARAASGGAGTDTQYF. CDR3 DNA sequence: TGTGCCCGGGCGGCTAGCGGGGGGGCCGGGACAGATACGCAGTATTTT. The complete variable domain, with remaining parts taken from reference TRBV2 and TRBJ2-3, reads EPEVTQTPSHQVTQMGQEVILRCVPISNHLYFYWYRQILGQKVEFLVSFYNNEISEKSEIFDDQFSVERPDGSNFTLKIRSTKLEDSAMYFCARAASGGAGTDTQYFGPGTRLTVL.

In the case of this clonotype: The conserved final phenylalanine or tryptophan is absent from the CDR3, which likely points to a read error. This sequence joins TRBV2 and TRBJ2-7; no reliable D call. The ends were cut back, 1 base at V and 7 bases at J, with 8 bases in the middle. Germline V gives CDR1 SNHLY, CDR2 FYNNEI. This CDR3 comprises 12 residues. The CDR3 region has the DNA TGTGCCAGCAGTGAAGGGTTTGGGGAGCAGTACTAC. Its protein is CASSEGFGEQYY.